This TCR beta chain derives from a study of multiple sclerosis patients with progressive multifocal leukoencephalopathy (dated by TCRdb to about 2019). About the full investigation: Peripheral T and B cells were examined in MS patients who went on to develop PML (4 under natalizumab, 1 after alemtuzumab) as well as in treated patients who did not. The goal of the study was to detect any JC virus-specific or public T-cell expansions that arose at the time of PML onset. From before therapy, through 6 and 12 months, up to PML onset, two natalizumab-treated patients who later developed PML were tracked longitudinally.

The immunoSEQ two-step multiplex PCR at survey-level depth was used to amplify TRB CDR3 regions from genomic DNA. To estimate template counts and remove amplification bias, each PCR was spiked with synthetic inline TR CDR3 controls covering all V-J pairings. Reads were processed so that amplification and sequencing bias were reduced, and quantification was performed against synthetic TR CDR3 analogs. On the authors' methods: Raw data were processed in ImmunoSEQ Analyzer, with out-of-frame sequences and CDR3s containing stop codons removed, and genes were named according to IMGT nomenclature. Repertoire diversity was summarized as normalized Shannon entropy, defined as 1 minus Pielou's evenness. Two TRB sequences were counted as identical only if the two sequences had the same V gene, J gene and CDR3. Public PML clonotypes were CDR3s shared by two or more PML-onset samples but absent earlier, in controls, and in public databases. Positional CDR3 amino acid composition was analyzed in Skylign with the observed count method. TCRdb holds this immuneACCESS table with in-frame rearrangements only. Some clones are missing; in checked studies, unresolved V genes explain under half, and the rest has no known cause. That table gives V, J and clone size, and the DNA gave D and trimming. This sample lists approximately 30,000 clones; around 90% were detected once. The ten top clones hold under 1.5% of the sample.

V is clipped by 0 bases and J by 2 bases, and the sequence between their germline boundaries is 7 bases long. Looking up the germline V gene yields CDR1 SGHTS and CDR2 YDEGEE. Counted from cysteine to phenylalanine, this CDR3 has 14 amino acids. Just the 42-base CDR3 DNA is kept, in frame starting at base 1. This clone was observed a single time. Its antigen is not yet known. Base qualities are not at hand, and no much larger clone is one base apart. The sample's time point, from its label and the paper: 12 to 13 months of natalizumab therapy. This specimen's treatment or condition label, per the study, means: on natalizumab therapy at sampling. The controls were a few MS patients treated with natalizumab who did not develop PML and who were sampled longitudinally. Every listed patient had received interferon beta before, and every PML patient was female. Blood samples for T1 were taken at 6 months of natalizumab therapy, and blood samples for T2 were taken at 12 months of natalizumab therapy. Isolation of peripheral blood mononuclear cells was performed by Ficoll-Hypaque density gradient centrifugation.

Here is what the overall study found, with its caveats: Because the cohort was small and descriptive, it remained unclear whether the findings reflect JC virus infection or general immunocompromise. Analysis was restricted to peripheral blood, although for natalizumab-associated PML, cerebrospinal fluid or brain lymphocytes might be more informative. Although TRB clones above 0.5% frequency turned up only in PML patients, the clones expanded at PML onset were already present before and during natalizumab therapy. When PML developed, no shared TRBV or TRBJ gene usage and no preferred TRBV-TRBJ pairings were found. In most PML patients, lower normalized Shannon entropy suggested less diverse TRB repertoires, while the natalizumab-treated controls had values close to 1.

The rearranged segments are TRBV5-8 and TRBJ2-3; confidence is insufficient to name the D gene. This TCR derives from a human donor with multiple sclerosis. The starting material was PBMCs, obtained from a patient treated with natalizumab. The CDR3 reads CASSLVENTDTQYF. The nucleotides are TGTGCCAGCAGCTTGGTAGAGAACACAGATACGCAGTATTTT.